This entry lists 10 T cell receptor beta chains sequenced from one sample in a study of blood T cell repertoires in COVID-19. Assay: immunoSEQ multiplex PCR; the TCRdb copy retains only in-frame clones and omits some. The sample has approximately 500,000 clones, roughly nine tenths seen once. Sequencing was done on a sample of peripheral blood. The receptors were gathered from a woman aged 45-60 years with COVID-19, enrolled during active disease.

V gene TRBV7-2 combines with J gene TRBJ1-1; no clear D gene. This CDR3 is built from 11 residues. Trimming removed 3 bases at V and 11 bases at J, with 10 bases between. CDR1 is SGHTA, CDR2 FQGNSA, per germline. CDR3 DNA: TGTGCCAGCAGCTTTTACCGTCGGGCTTTCTTT. This gives the protein CASSFYRRAFF.

The genes are TRBV3-1 (or the pseudogene TRBV3-2) and TRBJ2-1, with 10 bases that match TRBD2. The CDR3 has 15 residues. Germline V lookup: CDR1 LGHDT, CDR2 YNNKEL (reference sequence). V lost 1 base and J lost 7; bases outside the gene matches: 4. This CDR3 reads CASSQGAGGPNEQFF. Here the CDR3 DNA reads TGTGCCAGCAGCCAAGGAGCGGGGGGGCCTAATGAGCAGTTCTTC.

This CDR3 is CASSQDRVETQYF. CDR3 DNA: TGTGCCAGCAGCCAGGACAGGGTAGAGACCCAGTACTTC. This chain joins TRBV5-4 and TRBJ2-5; 8 bases line up with TRBD1. The V gene end was trimmed by 4 bases and the J gene end by 4 bases; junction bases not matched to a gene: 3. The CDR3 is made up of 13 amino acids. CDR1 SGHNT and CDR2 YYREEE come from the germline V gene (reference sequence).

This chain joins TRBV13 and TRBJ1-4; 8 bases map to TRBD1. Germline CDR1 is PRHDT and CDR2 is FYEKMQ (reference sequence). The CDR3 has 17 amino acids. V shed 4 bases, J shed 4 bases, and the junction held 11 bases outside the gene matches. CDR3 residues: CASSSGQGRLDNEKLFF. The CDR3 nucleotides read TGTGCCAGCAGCTCTGGACAGGGAAGGTTAGATAATGAAAAACTGTTTTTT.

The V and J genes are TRBV2 and TRBJ1-6; D unresolved. V lost 0 bases to trimming and J lost 13 bases, with 7 bases between them. The CDR3 has 12 amino acids. Germline V gene data show CDR1 as SNHLY and CDR2 as FYNNEI. As DNA, the CDR3 is TGTGCCAGCAGTGAAGCGAGCCGTCCCCTCCACTTT. It specifies CASSEASRPLHF.

This clone was detected only once. V is TRBV6-5 and J is TRBJ2-5; 8 bases match TRBD2. The germline V gene has CDR1 MNHEY and CDR2 SVGAGI. V lost 7 bases to trimming and J lost 3 bases; unmatched junction nucleotides: 10. This CDR3 comprises 15 residues. For the CDR3, the DNA is TGTGCCAGCAAATTCAGCGGGACTAGGAAAGAGACCCAGTACTTC. Translating it yields CASKFSGTRKETQYF.

This clone showed up just once. J is TRBJ2-7 and V is TRBV6-1, with 10 nucleotides matching TRBD2. Trimming at V came to 4 bases and at J to 2 bases, leaving 2 bases not matched to a gene. Per the germline V gene, CDR1 is MNHNS and CDR2 is SASEGT. The CDR3 has 14 amino acids. The CDR3 loop is CASSATSGAYEQYF. The CDR3 DNA reads TGTGCCAGCAGTGCAACTAGCGGGGCCTACGAGCAGTACTTC.

V and J are TRBV27 and TRBJ1-6; the D gene is possibly TRBD1 (6 bases). Germline lookup yields CDR1 MNHEY and CDR2 SMNVEV (reference sequence). Trimming took 4 bases from V and 9 from J, leaving 7 bases between them. This CDR3 spans 12 amino acids. This CDR3 is CASSSRGSPLHF. The CDR3 DNA reads TGTGCCAGCAGTTCCAGGGGTTCACCCCTCCACTTT.

The CDR3 sequence: CASSLGQGLRDNEQFF. The DNA of the CDR3 is TGTGCCAGCAGCTTGGGACAGGGGTTAAGGGACAATGAGCAGTTCTTC. This chain connects TRBV5-4 to TRBJ2-1; 8 nucleotides line up with TRBD1. J was trimmed by 5 bases and V by 0 bases; bases with no gene match: 7. The germline CDR1 and CDR2 sequences are SGHNT and YYREEE (reference sequence). This CDR3 has 16 residues.

V gene TRBV5-1 combines with J gene TRBJ1-2; D is unresolved. The length of the CDR3 is 15 residues. Germline lookup yields CDR1 SGHRS and CDR2 YFSETQ. V lost 0 bases, J lost 0 bases, and 9 bases lay in between. The DNA of the CDR3 is TGCGCCAGCAGCTTGGCGGCAGGTTCTAACTATGGCTACACCTTC. Protein product: CASSLAAGSNYGYTF. Using reference TRBV5-1 and TRBJ1-2 for the parts outside the CDR3, the full variable domain is KAGVTQTPRYLIKTRGQQVTLSCSPISGHRSVSWYQQTPGQGLQFLFEYFSETQRNKGNFPGRFSGRQFSNSRSEMNVSTLELGDSALYLCASSLAAGSNYGYTFGSGTRLTVV.